Listed below are T cell receptor beta chains from one sample, sequenced in a study of response to subunit inactivated influenza vaccine. TCRdb reprocessed the RT-PCR reads via MiXCR and lists one record per CDR3 protein. This table holds hundreds of thousands of distinct CDR3 sequences, 14% found once. The sample was PBMCs from blood, taken around two weeks before vaccination. The receptors shown here come from a man in his fifties or sixties who received an inactivated influenza vaccine. Both conserved end residues are part of each CDR3. Fields, in order: V gene, J gene, clone size, D gene, CDR3 DNA, CDR3 protein. D genes are given only for firm matches. Clone size is stated in some rows and not others, as once, few, many or a class when expanded.

TRBV4-1,TRBJ2-3,many,NA,TGCGCCAGCAGCCAAGTGTCCACACTCCAGCGGGATACGCAGTATTTT,CASSQVSTLQRDTQYF
TRBV7-2,TRBJ2-7,few,NA,TGTGCCAGCAGCTTAGCCCGGACCGGGTCTAACGAGCAGTACTTC,CASSLARTGSNEQYF
TRBV10-3,TRBJ1-3,NA,NA,TGTGCCATCAGCGACGGAGCCAACTCTGGAAACACCATATATTTT,CAISDGANSGNTIYF
TRBV20-1,TRBJ2-1,NA,TRBD2,TGCAGTGCTAGAGTGGCTAGCGGGTATAAGAGCTCCTACAATGAGCAGTTCTTC,CSARVASGYKSSYNEQFF
TRBV12-3/TRBV12-4,TRBJ2-3,NA,TRBD1,TGTGCCAGCTGCCTCTCACAGGGGACGGATACGCAGTATTTT,CASCLSQGTDTQYF
TRBV11-2,TRBJ2-2,NA,TRBD2,TGTGCCAGCAGCAAAGCCATAGCGGGGGACGGGGAGCTGTTTTTT,CASSKAIAGDGELFF
TRBV28,TRBJ2-7,NA,NA,TGTGCCAGCAGTGAGCCAGGAACCTCCTACGAGCAGTACTTC,CASSEPGTSYEQYF
TRBV3-1,TRBJ1-3,few,NA,TGTGCCAGCAGCCCAGAGCAAGGGCGCTCTGGAAACACCATATATTTT,CASSPEQGRSGNTIYF
TRBV4-2,TRBJ2-3,few,TRBD2,TGTGCCAGCAGCCTCCGAAGACCTAGCGGGGGAAGCACAGATACGCAGTATTTT,CASSLRRPSGGSTDTQYF
TRBV27,TRBJ2-7,NA,NA,TGTGCCAGCAAGGGGGACTATCCCAACTACGAGCAGTACTTC,CASKGDYPNYEQYF
TRBV18,TRBJ1-1,few,NA,TGTGCCAGCTCACGTGGTGGGGGCGCGGGAGACACTGAAGCTTTCTTT,CASSRGGGAGDTEAFF
TRBV20-1,TRBJ2-1,many,TRBD1,TGCAGTCCTTACAGGGGGGACAATGAGCAGTTCTTC,CSPYRGDNEQFF
TRBV20-1,TRBJ2-7,many,TRBD2,TGCAGTGCTAAGCGGGGTGTTGACGAGCAGTACTTC,CSAKRGVDEQYF
TRBV29-1,TRBJ1-2,many,NA,TGCAGCGTTGCTGTTCTCTATGGCTACACCTTC,CSVAVLYGYTF
TRBV15,TRBJ2-7,few,NA,TGTGCCACCAGCAGAGATACAGGAACCTACGAGCAGTACTTC,CATSRDTGTYEQYF
TRBV19,TRBJ1-2,NA,NA,TGTGCCAGTAGTATAGAGGGGAGCTATGGCTACACCTTC,CASSIEGSYGYTF
TRBV2,TRBJ2-1,NA,TRBD2,TGTGCCAGCAGTCCGGGACTAGCGGGAGAAGGGAAGCTCTTC,CASSPGLAGEGKLF
TRBV12-3/TRBV12-4,TRBJ2-5,many,NA,TGTGCCAGCAGCCGAAAACCGGAGACCCAGTACTTC,CASSRKPETQYF
TRBV27,TRBJ1-5,few,NA,TGTGCCAGCAGTTTTACAGGGTTTGGCAATCAGCCCCAGCATTTT,CASSFTGFGNQPQHF
TRBV6-1,TRBJ2-4,NA,TRBD2,TGTGCCAGCAGTGAAAGTAACGCTAGCGGGCGTTTAAACATTCAGTACTTC,CASSESNASGRLNIQYF
TRBV18,TRBJ2-1,few,TRBD2,TGTGCCAGCTCACCACCGAACGGGAGGGCCGTAAATGAGCAGTTCTTC,CASSPPNGRAVNEQFF
TRBV5-4,TRBJ1-1,NA,NA,TGTGCCAGCAGATGGGGGGACACTGAAGCTTTCTTT,CASRWGDTEAFF
TRBV12-3/TRBV12-4,TRBJ1-4,NA,TRBD1,TGTGCCAGCAGCAGGGGGGGCGCGGACGAAAAACTGTTTTTT,CASSRGGADEKLFF
TRBV10-3,TRBJ2-7,few,NA,TGTGCCATCAGTACCCCGGGGAAACGGTACGAGCAGTACTTC,CAISTPGKRYEQYF
TRBV6-2/TRBV6-3,TRBJ2-5,NA,NA,TGTGCCAGCAGTTATGGGGTAGGGAAAGAGACCCAGTACTTC,CASSYGVGKETQYF
TRBV6-2/TRBV6-3,TRBJ2-5,NA,TRBD2,TGTGCCAGCAGTTACGGACTAGCGGTACAGACCCAGTACTTC,CASSYGLAVQTQYF
TRBV7-2,TRBJ2-5,few,TRBD1,TGTGCCAGCAGCTCCGGGACAGTAATCCAAGAGACCCAGTACTTC,CASSSGTVIQETQYF
TRBV6-1,TRBJ2-2,NA,NA,TGTGCCAGCATCCCCGAGGGGGAAGTCACCGGGGAGCTGTTTTTT,CASIPEGEVTGELFF
TRBV5-5,TRBJ1-4,few,NA,TGTGCCAGCAGCATAGCCGGACCTAATGAAAAACTGTTTTTT,CASSIAGPNEKLFF
TRBV20-1,TRBJ2-2,NA,TRBD2,TGCAGTGCTAGGGCTAGCGGGGTTTGGACCGGGGAGCTGTTTTTT,CSARASGVWTGELFF
TRBV6-1,TRBJ2-6,few,NA,TGTGCCAGCAGTAAGACAGGCTGGGGCGTCCTGACTTTC,CASSKTGWGVLTF
TRBV5-1,TRBJ2-2,NA,NA,TGCGCCAGCAGCCACGGACAGACGAACACCGGGGAGCTGTTTTTT,CASSHGQTNTGELFF
TRBV4-1,TRBJ1-5,NA,TRBD1,TGCGCCAGCAGCCAAGATGGGGGACAGGGGAATCAGCCCCAGCATTTT,CASSQDGGQGNQPQHF
TRBV5-1,TRBJ2-1,NA,TRBD2,TGCGCCAGCAGCTCTTTAGCGGGGGCCGGGAATGAGCAGTTCTTC,CASSSLAGAGNEQFF
TRBV4-2,TRBJ2-7,NA,NA,TGTGCCAGCAGCCAAGATACCGCCTCCTACGAGCAGTACTTC,CASSQDTASYEQYF
TRBV4-3,TRBJ1-6,NA,NA,TGCGCCAGCAGCCAAGAACAGGGAGTCGCCTATAATTCACCCCTCCACTTT,CASSQEQGVAYNSPLHF
TRBV29-1,TRBJ2-3,few,TRBD1,TGCAGCCTTGGGACAGGCCTCAGGGATACGCAGTATTTT,CSLGTGLRDTQYF